This TCR beta chain derives from a study of blood T cell repertoires in COVID-19. Study-wide background: Italy, Spain and the United States were the sources of the convalescent and acute COVID-19 samples. PBMCs, B-cell-depleted T cells, or T cells were the source of the cDNA or gDNA that made up the material.

Assay: immunoSEQ multiplex PCR; the TCRdb copy retains only in-frame clones and omits some. The table records 65,000 to 95,000 clones, over 70% of them present only once. There are 15 residues in the CDR3. Trimming removed 2 bases from V and 6 bases from J, with 14 bases in between. The germline CDR1 and CDR2 sequences are SGHVS and FQNEAQ. Sequencing input: peripheral blood. The TCR was taken from a middle-aged man with active or convalescent COVID-19. The J gene is TRBJ1-5, the V gene TRBV7-8; D call uncertain. This CDR3 is CASSLRREGSQPQHF. The CDR3 DNA is TGTGCCAGCAGCTTAAGGAGGGAAGGTAGTCAGCCCCAGCATTTT. The entire variable domain, with the rest obtained from reference TRBV7-8 and TRBJ1-5, is as follows: GAGVSQSPRYKVAKRGQDVALRCDPISGHVSLFWYQQALGQGPEFLTYFQNEAQLDKSGLPSDRFFAERPEGSVSTLKIQRTQQEDSAVYLCASSLRREGSQPQHFGDGTRLSIL.